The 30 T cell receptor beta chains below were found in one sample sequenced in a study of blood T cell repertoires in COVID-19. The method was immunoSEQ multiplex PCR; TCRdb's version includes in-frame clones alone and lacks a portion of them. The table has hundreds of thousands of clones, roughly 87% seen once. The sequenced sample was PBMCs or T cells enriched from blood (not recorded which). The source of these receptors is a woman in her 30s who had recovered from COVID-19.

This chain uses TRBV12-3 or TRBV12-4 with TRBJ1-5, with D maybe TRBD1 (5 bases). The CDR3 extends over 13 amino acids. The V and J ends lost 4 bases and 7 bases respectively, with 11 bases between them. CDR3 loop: CASSWGGDQPQHF. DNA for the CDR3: TGTGCCAGCAGTTGGGGGGGTGACCAGCCCCAGCATTTT.

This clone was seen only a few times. The CDR3 loop reads CASSRPRAHRNTEAFF. The CDR3 DNA is TGTGCCAGCAGCCGTCCCAGGGCCCATCGGAACACTGAAGCTTTCTTT. This rearrangement joins TRBV11-1 to TRBJ1-1; possibly TRBD1 for D (5 bases). Germline CDR1 SGHAT, CDR2 FQDESV (reference sequence). V lost 5 bases, J lost 1 base, and 17 bases lay in between. This CDR3 contains 16 residues.

CDR3 protein: CSASTDYGYTF. CDR3 coding DNA: TGCAGTGCCTCGACAGACTATGGCTACACCTTC. V is TRBV20-1 and J is TRBJ1-2; possibly TRBD1 for D (5 bases). The CDR3 spans 11 residues. Germline CDR1 is DFQATT and CDR2 is SNEGSKA (reference sequence). Trimming pared 6 bases from V and 3 bases from J, leaving 8 bases between.

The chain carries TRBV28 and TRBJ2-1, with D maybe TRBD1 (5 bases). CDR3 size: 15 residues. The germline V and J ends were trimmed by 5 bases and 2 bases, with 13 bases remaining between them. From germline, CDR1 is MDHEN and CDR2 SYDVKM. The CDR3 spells CASSPQGLPYNEQFF. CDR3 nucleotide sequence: TGTGCCAGCAGTCCCCAGGGCCTCCCCTACAATGAGCAGTTCTTC.

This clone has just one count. The CDR3 coding sequence is TGTGCCAGCAGCCCCGGGCTAGCGAGCACAGATACGCAGTATTTT. Protein sequence: CASSPGLASTDTQYF. This chain joins TRBV13 and TRBJ2-3; D is possibly TRBD2 (6 bases). Trimming took 5 bases from V and 0 from J, leaving 12 bases between them. CDR1 PRHDT and CDR2 FYEKMQ come from the germline V gene (reference sequence). This CDR3 spans 15 amino acids.

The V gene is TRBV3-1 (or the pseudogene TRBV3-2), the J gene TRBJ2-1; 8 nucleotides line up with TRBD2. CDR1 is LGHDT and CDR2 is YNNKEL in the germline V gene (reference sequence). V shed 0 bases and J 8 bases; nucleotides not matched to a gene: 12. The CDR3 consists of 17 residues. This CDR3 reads CASSQDDKREIIDEQFF. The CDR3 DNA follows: TGTGCCAGCAGCCAAGATGATAAGCGGGAGATTATCGATGAGCAGTTCTTC.

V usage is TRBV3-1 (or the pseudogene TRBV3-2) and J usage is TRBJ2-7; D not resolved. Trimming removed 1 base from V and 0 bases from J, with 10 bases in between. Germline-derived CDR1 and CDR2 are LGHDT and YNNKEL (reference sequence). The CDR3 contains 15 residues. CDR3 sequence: CASSQGVPSSYEQYF. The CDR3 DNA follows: TGTGCCAGCAGCCAAGGAGTACCGAGCTCCTACGAGCAGTACTTC.

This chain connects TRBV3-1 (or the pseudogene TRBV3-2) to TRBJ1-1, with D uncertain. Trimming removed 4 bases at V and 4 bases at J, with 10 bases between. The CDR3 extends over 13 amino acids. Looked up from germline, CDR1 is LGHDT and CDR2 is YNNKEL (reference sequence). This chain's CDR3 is CASSLGPSTEAFF. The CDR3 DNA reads TGTGCCAGCAGCCTTGGGCCGAGCACTGAAGCTTTCTTT.

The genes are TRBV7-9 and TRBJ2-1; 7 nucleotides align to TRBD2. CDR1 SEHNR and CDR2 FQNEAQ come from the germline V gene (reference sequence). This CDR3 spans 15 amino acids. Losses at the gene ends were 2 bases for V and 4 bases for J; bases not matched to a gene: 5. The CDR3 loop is CASSLRRERYNEQFF. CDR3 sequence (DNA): TGTGCCAGCAGCTTACGGCGGGAGCGATACAATGAGCAGTTCTTC. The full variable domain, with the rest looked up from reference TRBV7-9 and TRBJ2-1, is DTGVSQNPRHKITKRGQNVTFRCDPISEHNRLYWYRQTLGQGPEFLTYFQNEAQLEKSRLLSDRFSAERPKGSFSTLEIQRTEQGDSAMYLCASSLRRERYNEQFFGPGTRLTVL.

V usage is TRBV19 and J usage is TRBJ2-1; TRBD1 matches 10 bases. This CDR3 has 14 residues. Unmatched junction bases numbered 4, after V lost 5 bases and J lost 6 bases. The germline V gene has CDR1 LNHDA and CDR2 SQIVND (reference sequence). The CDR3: CASSPGTGVNEQFF. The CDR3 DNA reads TGTGCCAGTAGTCCCGGGACAGGGGTCAATGAGCAGTTCTTC. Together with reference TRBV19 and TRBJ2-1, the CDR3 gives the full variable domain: DGGITQSPKYLFRKEGQNVTLSCEQNLNHDAMYWYRQDPGQGLRLIYYSQIVNDFQKGDIAEGYSVSREKKESFPLTVTSAQKNPTAFYLCASSPGTGVNEQFFGPGTRLTVL.

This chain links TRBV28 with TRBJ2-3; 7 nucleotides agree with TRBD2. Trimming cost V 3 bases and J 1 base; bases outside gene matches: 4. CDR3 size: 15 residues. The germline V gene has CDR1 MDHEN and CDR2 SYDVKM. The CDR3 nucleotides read TGTGCCAGCAGTTTGGGCGGGAGTGGCACAGATACGCAGTATTTT. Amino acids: CASSLGGSGTDTQYF.

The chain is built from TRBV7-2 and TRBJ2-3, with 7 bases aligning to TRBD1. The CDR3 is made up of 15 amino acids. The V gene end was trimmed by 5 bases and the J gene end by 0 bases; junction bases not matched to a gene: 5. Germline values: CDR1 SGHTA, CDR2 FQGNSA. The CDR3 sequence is CASSEYRGSTDTQYF. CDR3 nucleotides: TGTGCCAGCAGCGAATACAGGGGCAGCACAGATACGCAGTATTTT.

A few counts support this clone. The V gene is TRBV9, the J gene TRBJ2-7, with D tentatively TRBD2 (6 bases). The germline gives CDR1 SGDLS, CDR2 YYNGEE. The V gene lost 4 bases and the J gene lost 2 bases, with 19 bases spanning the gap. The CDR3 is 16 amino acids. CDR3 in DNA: TGTGCCAGCAGCCCCCCGCTTGGGGCGGGACCCTACGAGCAGTACTTC. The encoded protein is CASSPPLGAGPYEQYF.

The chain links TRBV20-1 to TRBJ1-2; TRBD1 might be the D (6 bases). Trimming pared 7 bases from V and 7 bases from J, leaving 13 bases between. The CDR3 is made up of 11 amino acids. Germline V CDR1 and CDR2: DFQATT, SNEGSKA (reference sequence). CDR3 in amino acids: CSVVGASGYTF. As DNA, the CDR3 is TGCAGTGTGGTGGGGGCCTCTGGCTACACCTTC.

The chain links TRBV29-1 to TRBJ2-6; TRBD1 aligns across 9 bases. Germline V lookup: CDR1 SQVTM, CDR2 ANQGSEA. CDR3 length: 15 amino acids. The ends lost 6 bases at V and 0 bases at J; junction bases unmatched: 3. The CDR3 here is CSVGDRVSGANVLTF. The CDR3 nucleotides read TGCAGCGTGGGGGACAGGGTCTCTGGGGCCAACGTCCTGACTTTC.

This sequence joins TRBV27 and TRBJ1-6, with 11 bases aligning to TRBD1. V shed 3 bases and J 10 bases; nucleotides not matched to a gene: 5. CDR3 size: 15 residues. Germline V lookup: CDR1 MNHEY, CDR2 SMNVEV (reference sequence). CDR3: CASSLRTGGESPLHF. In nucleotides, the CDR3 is TGTGCCAGCAGTTTGCGGACAGGGGGCGAATCACCCCTCCACTTT.

CDR3 in amino acids: CSASTSGEQVEQFF. The CDR3 DNA follows: TGCAGTGCTAGTACTAGCGGGGAACAAGTTGAGCAGTTCTTC. The chain has TRBV20-1 and TRBJ2-1; 10 bases fit TRBD2. The CDR3 has 14 residues. CDR1 is DFQATT, CDR2 SNEGSKA, per germline (reference sequence). V dropped 3 bases and J dropped 9; count of bases not matched to a gene: 8.

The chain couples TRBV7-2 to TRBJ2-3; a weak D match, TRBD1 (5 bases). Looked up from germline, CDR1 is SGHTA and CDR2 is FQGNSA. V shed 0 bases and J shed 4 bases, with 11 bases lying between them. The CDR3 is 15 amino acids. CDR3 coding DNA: TGTGCCAGCAGCTTAGCGCCGACAGCTTCAGATACGCAGTATTTT. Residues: CASSLAPTASDTQYF.

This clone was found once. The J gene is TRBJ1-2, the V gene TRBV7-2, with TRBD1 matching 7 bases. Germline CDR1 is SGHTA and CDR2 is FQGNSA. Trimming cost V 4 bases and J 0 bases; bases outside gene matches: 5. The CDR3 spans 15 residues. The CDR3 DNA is TGTGCCAGCAGCTCCCAAACAGGGGCTAACTATGGCTACACCTTC. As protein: CASSSQTGANYGYTF.

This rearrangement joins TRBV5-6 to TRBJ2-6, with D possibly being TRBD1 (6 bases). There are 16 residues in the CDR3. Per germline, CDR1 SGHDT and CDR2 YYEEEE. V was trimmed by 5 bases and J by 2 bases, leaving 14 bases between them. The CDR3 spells CASSTTGRAGANVLTF. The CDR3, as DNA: TGTGCCAGCAGTACAACAGGGCGGGCTGGGGCCAACGTCCTGACTTTC.

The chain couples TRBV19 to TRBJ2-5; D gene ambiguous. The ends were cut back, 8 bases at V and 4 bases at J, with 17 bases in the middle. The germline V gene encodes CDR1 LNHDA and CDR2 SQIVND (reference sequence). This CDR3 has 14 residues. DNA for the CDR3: TGTGCCAGTGGTCTAGGCAGGCCCGGAGAGACCCAGTACTTC. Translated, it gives CASGLGRPGETQYF. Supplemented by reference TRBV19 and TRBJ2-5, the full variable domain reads DGGITQSPKYLFRKEGQNVTLSCEQNLNHDAMYWYRQDPGQGLRLIYYSQIVNDFQKGDIAEGYSVSREKKESFPLTVTSAQKNPTAFYLCASGLGRPGETQYFGPGTRLLVL.

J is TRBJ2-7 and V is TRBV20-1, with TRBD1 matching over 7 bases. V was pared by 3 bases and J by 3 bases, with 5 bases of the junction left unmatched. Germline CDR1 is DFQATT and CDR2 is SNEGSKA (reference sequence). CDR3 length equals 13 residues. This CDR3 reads CSASRDSSYEQYF. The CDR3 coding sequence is TGCAGTGCTAGTAGGGACAGCAGCTACGAGCAGTACTTC.

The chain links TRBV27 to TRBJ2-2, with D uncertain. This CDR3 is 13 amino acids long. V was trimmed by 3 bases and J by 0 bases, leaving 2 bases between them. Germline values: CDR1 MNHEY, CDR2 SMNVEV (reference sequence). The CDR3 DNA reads TGTGCCAGCAGTTTCGCGAACACCGGGGAGCTGTTTTTT. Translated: CASSFANTGELFF.

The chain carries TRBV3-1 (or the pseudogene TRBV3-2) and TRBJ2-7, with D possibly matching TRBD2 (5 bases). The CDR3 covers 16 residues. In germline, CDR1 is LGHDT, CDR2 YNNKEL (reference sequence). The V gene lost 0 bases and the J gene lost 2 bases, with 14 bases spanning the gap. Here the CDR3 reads CASSQDVRGGAYEQYF. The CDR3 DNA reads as TGTGCCAGCAGCCAAGATGTTCGCGGAGGAGCCTACGAGCAGTACTTC.

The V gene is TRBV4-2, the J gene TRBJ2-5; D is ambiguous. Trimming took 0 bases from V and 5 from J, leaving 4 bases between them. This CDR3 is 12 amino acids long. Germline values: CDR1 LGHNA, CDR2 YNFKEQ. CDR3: CASSQDRETQYF. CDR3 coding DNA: TGTGCCAGCAGCCAAGATCGGGAGACCCAGTACTTC.

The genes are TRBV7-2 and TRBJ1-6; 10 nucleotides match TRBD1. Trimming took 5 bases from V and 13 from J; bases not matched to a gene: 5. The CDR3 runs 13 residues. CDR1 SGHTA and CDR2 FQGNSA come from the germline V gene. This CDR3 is CASSPGQGIPLHF. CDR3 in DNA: TGTGCCAGCAGCCCGGGACAGGGGATCCCCCTCCACTTT.

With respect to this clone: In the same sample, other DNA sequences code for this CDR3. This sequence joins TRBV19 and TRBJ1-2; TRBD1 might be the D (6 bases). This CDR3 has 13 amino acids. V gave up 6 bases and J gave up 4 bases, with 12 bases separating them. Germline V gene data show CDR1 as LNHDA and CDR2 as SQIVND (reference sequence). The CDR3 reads CASSLTGAYGYTF. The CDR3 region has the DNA TGTGCCAGTAGCCTGACAGGAGCCTATGGCTACACCTTC.

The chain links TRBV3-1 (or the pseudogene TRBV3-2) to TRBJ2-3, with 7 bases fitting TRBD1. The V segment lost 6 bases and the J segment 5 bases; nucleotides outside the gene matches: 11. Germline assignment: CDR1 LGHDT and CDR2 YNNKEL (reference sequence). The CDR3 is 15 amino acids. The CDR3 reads CASSRDSVGQDTQYF. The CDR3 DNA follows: TGTGCCAGCAGTCGGGACAGTGTCGGACAAGATACGCAGTATTTT.

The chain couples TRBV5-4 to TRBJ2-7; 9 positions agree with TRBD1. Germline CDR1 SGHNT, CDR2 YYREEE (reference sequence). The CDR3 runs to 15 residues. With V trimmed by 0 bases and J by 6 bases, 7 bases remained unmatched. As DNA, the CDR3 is TGTGCCAGCAGCTTGGGTGGACAGGGGTCAGTCGAGCAGTACTTC. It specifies CASSLGGQGSVEQYF.

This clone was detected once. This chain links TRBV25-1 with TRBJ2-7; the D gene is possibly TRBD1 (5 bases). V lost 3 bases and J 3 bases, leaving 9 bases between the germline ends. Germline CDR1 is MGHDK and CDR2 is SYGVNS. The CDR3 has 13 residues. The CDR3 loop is CASSEVGHYEQYF. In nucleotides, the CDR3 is TGTGCCAGCAGTGAGGTGGGGCACTACGAGCAGTACTTC.